This TCR beta chain originates from a study of a mutant IDH1 vaccine in newly diagnosed glioma. Study-level information: Patients' prior therapy spanned radiotherapy, temozolomide, or both; most underwent both. Study outcomes and limitations: Immune responses arising from the vaccine appeared in around 93% of patients. It seemed that pseudoprogression was not linked to changes in the top peripheral T cell clonotypes.

TCRdb's table, derived via immunoSEQ multiplex PCR, lists solely in-frame clones and lacks some. This repertoire shows about 24,000 clones, over 80% found once; its top ten account for around 3.8%. This sample's time point: week 47, end of study. The vaccine gave 300 ug of a 20-mer mutant IDH1 peptide subcutaneously per dose. Donors harbored newly found WHO grade 3 or 4 IDH1-mutant, ATRX-lost astrocytomas. The CDR3 is 15 amino acids. V lost 2 bases, J lost 10 bases, and 8 bases stayed unmatched. The germline V gene encodes CDR1 MNHNS and CDR2 SASEGT. Comment on this clone: The antigen remains unidentified.

This receptor was obtained from a man aged 40-50 years with glioma. Some clones in this sample may be carry-over from other donors' samples. The sequences come from PBMCs, collected from a glioma patient whose treatment included an IDH1 peptide vaccine. The chain carries TRBV6-1 and TRBJ2-1; 10 bases align to TRBD2. CDR3 protein: CASSETAGGPGEQFF. The CDR3 nucleotides are TGTGCCAGCAGTGAAACAGCGGGGGGGCCGGGAGAGCAGTTCTTC.